One and the same sample provided the 11 T cell receptor beta chains below, sequenced in a study of PD-1 blockade in classical Hodgkin lymphoma. Described time point: cycle 4 day 1 (C4D1), after 6 weeks of nivolumab. Relapse was seen in all patients after autologous stem cell transplantation, and brentuximab vedotin exposure was variable. The repertoire was sequenced with immunoSEQ multiplex PCR; TCRdb's copy has only in-frame clones and lacks some. Here the sample spans tens of thousands of clones, 80% being singletons. Here the sequenced sample was peripheral blood mononuclear cells (PBMCs), taken before the fourth cycle of nivolumab. These receptors originate from a human donor with classical Hodgkin lymphoma.

The chain couples TRBV5-1 to TRBJ2-3; tentative D call: TRBD2 (6 bases). Trimming removed 4 bases from V and 4 bases from J, with 13 bases in between. Germline V gene data show CDR1 as SGHRS and CDR2 as YFSETQ. CDR3 length equals 14 residues. CDR3 sequence (DNA): TGCGCCAGCAGCCAGACTAGTTTACCAGATACGCAGTATTTT. This translates into CASSQTSLPDTQYF.

This chain links TRBV5-4 with TRBJ1-2, with TRBD1 as a possible D gene (5 bases). Deletions cut 4 bases from V and 5 bases from J, with 15 bases between. CDR3 length: 14 amino acids. CDR1 and CDR2 from the germline V gene are SGHNT and YYREEE (reference sequence). The CDR3 here is CASSPATDVYGYTF. CDR3 bases: TGTGCCAGCAGCCCGGCGACAGATGTATATGGCTACACCTTC.

Points on this clone: At one of its ends the junction is not consistent with the germline gene, which may arise from a read error. The chain is built from TRBV19 and TRBJ1-1, with D possibly TRBD1 on 5 matching bases. CDR1 is LNHDA, CDR2 SQIVND, per germline (reference sequence). This CDR3 has 15 amino acids. The CDR3 nucleotides are TGTGCCAGTAGTGATTTGGGGCCGGAGAACACTGGAGCTTTCTTT. Amino acids: CASSDLGPENTGAFF.

The rearrangement uses TRBV4-3 and TRBJ2-2; D ambiguous. This CDR3 has 15 amino acids. Germline V gives CDR1 LGHNA, CDR2 YSLEER. V lost 1 base, J lost 3 bases, and 9 bases lay in between. In DNA form, the CDR3 reads TGCGCCAGCAGCCAAGTCGTACGGGACACCGGGGAGCTGTTTTTT. Protein sequence: CASSQVVRDTGELFF.

This chain connects TRBV11-3 to TRBJ2-1; TRBD2 is a possible D gene (6 bases). The CDR3 length is 15 residues. With 5 bases removed from V and 6 bases from J, the gap between germline ends came to 17 bases. The germline CDR1 and CDR2 sequences are SGHNT and YENEEA. The CDR3 sequence is CASSVGSGFGNEQFF. CDR3 nucleotide sequence: TGTGCCAGCAGCGTAGGGAGCGGGTTCGGCAATGAGCAGTTCTTC.

The chain links TRBV11-3 to TRBJ2-7; D remains ambiguous. V shed 0 bases and J shed 1 base, with 10 bases lying between them. This CDR3 has 15 residues. Germline V gene data show CDR1 as SGHNT and CDR2 as YENEEA. The CDR3 DNA sequence: TGTGCCAGCAGCTTAGATCTGACGAGGTCCTACGAGCAGTACTTC. Translating gives CASSLDLTRSYEQYF.

The V and J genes are TRBV2 and TRBJ2-2; D gene uncertain. CDR1 is SNHLY and CDR2 is FYNNEI in the germline V gene. The CDR3 totals 15 residues. V lost 4 bases to trimming and J lost 3 bases, with 12 bases between them. The CDR3 nucleotides are TGTGCCAGCAGTGCCGGAGTGGTATACACCGGGGAGCTGTTTTTT. It is translated as CASSAGVVYTGELFF. Full variable domain (missing parts from reference TRBV2 and TRBJ2-2): EPEVTQTPSHQVTQMGQEVILRCVPISNHLYFYWYRQILGQKVEFLVSFYNNEISEKSEIFDDQFSVERPDGSNFTLKIRSTKLEDSAMYFCASSAGVVYTGELFFGEGSRLTVL.

For the CDR3, the DNA is TGTGCCAGCAGTTTATTGCGGGCATCTGGGGAGCTGTTTTTT. Translated, it gives CASSLLRASGELFF. The rearrangement uses TRBV27 and TRBJ2-2; D is possibly TRBD2 (5 bases). Germline assignment: CDR1 MNHEY and CDR2 SMNVEV (reference sequence). The CDR3 sequence is 14 residues long. Trimming left V 1 base short and J 8 bases short, with 11 bases between.

In DNA, the CDR3 is TGTGCCAGCTCCTGGACAGGGGGCCCGAACACTGAAGCTTTCTTT. Encoded protein: CASSWTGGPNTEAFF. V gene TRBV6-5 combines with J gene TRBJ1-1; 11 bases align to TRBD1. This CDR3 comprises 15 residues. Germline V CDR1 and CDR2: MNHEY, SVGAGI. The V gene end was trimmed by 8 bases and the J gene end by 1 base; junction bases not matched to a gene: 6.

The chain employs TRBV5-4 and TRBJ2-4; D gene unclear. In germline, CDR1 is SGHNT, CDR2 YYREEE (reference sequence). The V end lost 0 bases, the J end lost 4 bases, and 8 bases lay between the germline ends. CDR3 length: 14 residues. The CDR3 loop is CASSLDGSKNIQYF. Here the CDR3 DNA reads TGTGCCAGCAGCTTGGACGGAAGTAAAAACATTCAGTACTTC.

J is TRBJ2-7 and V is TRBV11-1; weak D call: TRBD2 (6 bases). The CDR3 spans 15 residues. Germline V lookup: CDR1 SGHAT, CDR2 FQDESV (reference sequence). The ends were cut back, 3 bases at V and 0 bases at J, with 12 bases in the middle. CDR3 sequence (DNA): TGTGCCAGCAGCTTGACCTCCGGGGGCTCCTACGAGCAGTACTTC. This codes for CASSLTSGGSYEQYF.